This T cell receptor beta chain was profiled in a study of T-cell reconstitution after alpha-beta-depleted transplantation in children (dated by TCRdb to about 2016). Regarding the study in general: The study quantitatively tracked T-cell immune reconstitution after TCRalphabeta/CD19-depleted allogeneic hematopoietic cell transplantation in children using TCR repertoire profiling. What the study reported, not specific to this receptor: Apparently early alphabetaT-cell count recovery about two months after transplant reportedly relied on only several hundred rapidly expanded clones derived from non-depleted graft cells. The frequencies of hyperexpanded clones fell over the following months, and after one year, T-cell counts and TCRbeta diversity were mostly attributed to newly produced T cells. In some patients, high TCRbeta diversity at day 60 was attributed to recipient T cells and intrathymic progenitors that had survived conditioning.

V drops 6 bases and J drops 3 bases, leaving 14 bases in between. CDR3 length: 14 amino acids, cysteine to phenylalanine. This entry keeps only the CDR3 DNA: 42 bases, framed from base 1. According to the study, the label for this sample's treatment or condition signals: allogeneic hematopoietic cell transplantation with graft depleted of TCRalphabeta T cells and CD19 B cells. The transplant recipients were children given TCRalphabeta/CD19-depleted allogeneic hematopoietic cell grafts. The method behind the library was PCR. The instrument was an Illumina HiSeq 2500. Molecular barcoding was employed in the preparation of TCR libraries, with unique molecular identifiers being used to normalize TCRbeta repertoire quantification. TCRdb reran the public reads through fastp at Q25 and MiXCR, keeping productive beta chains. All rows with the same CDR3 protein become a single entry with the most common DNA and genes. Present in this sample are just over 950,000 distinct CDR3 sequences, under 30% of which were seen just once. Around 30% of the sample belongs to the ten largest clones.

In the case of this clonotype: Its antigen is still unknown. Qualities for individual bases were not recorded, and no much larger clone is one base off.

The rearrangement joined TRBV12-3 or TRBV12-4 to TRBJ1-2, with the D gene too uncertain to name. This material consisted of PBMCs, mostly from graft donor cells, taken 360 days after TCRalphabeta/CD19-depleted stem cell transplant. This TCR was sampled from a boy younger than two who had a stem cell transplant for SCID, so the T cells may come from the graft donor. The nucleotide sequence reads TGTGCCAGCAGCGCCAGTCTCTTAGACTATGGCTACACCTTC. It specifies CASSASLLDYGYTF.